The next 11 T cell receptor beta chains were all read from a single sample in a study of blood T cell repertoires in COVID-19. Data came from immunoSEQ multiplex PCR; TCRdb stores just in-frame clones and leaves some out. The table includes a few hundred thousand clones, over 75% detected once. Material for sequencing was peripheral blood. The receptors come from a man aged 40-50 years with active or convalescent COVID-19.

In its sample, this clone was seen once. The gene calls are TRBV29-1 and TRBJ2-7, with 9 bases matching TRBD1. After removal of 5 bases from V and 3 bases from J, the junction contained 14 bases not matched to a gene. The CDR3 is 16 amino acids. Germline V lookup: CDR1 SQVTM, CDR2 ANQGSEA. CDR3 region: CSVTGQGEGGYYEQYF. The CDR3 DNA reads as TGCAGCGTTACGGGACAGGGAGAAGGGGGATACTACGAGCAGTACTTC.

V is TRBV14 and J is TRBJ1-6; no definite D call. The V end was cut by 3 bases, the J end by 10 bases, with 22 bases between. CDR1 and CDR2 from the germline V gene are SGHDN and FVKESK. The CDR3 spans 17 residues. CDR3 in amino acids: CASSHPWRRDGSSPLHF. The CDR3 DNA follows: TGTGCCAGCAGCCATCCTTGGCGGAGAGATGGGAGCTCACCCCTCCACTTT.

The chain has TRBV2 and TRBJ1-5; 9 nucleotides line up with TRBD1. CDR1 is SNHLY and CDR2 is FYNNEI in the germline V gene. Trimming at V came to 6 bases and at J to 6 bases, leaving 6 bases not matched to a gene. The CDR3 consists of 14 residues. In DNA, the CDR3 is TGTGCCAGCAGCAGGGACAGGGTTGGTCAGCCCCAGCATTTT. This encodes CASSRDRVGQPQHF.

The chain employs TRBV7-3 and TRBJ2-3; 9 positions agree with TRBD2. Germline-derived CDR1 and CDR2 are SGHTA and FQGTGA. V shed 5 bases, J shed 3 bases, and the junction held 9 bases outside the gene matches. The length of the CDR3 is 16 residues. The CDR3 sequence is CASSPWGRGGTDTQYF. CDR3 coding DNA: TGTGCCAGCAGCCCCTGGGGGCGGGGGGGAACAGATACGCAGTATTTT.

V is TRBV18 and J is TRBJ1-3; D uncertain. Germline CDR1 is KGHSH and CDR2 is LQKENI. There are 17 residues in the CDR3. V dropped 0 bases and J dropped 2 bases, with 14 bases sitting between them. DNA of the CDR3: TGTGCCAGCTCACCACCGTTCCTCGGGAAAGCTGGAAACACCATATATTTT. It is translated as CASSPPFLGKAGNTIYF.

The chain couples TRBV7-9 to TRBJ1-3; the D is unclear. Trimming pared 5 bases from V and 1 base from J, leaving 9 bases between. CDR1 and CDR2 (germline): SEHNR, FQNEAQ (reference sequence). The CDR3 spans 14 residues. CDR3 nucleotide sequence: TGTGCCAGCAGCCGTACGGGATCTGGAAACACCATATATTTT. Its protein product is CASSRTGSGNTIYF.

This clone has a single count. This sequence joins TRBV9 and TRBJ2-5; the match to TRBD2 covers 8 bases. Germline lookup yields CDR1 SGDLS and CDR2 YYNGEE. V lost 10 bases and J lost 1; bases outside the gene matches: 6. The CDR3 runs to 13 residues. As DNA, the CDR3 is TGTGCCTCCGCTGCGGGGGGCCAAGAGACCCAGTACTTC. Protein product: CASAAGGQETQYF.

This chain connects TRBV5-6 to TRBJ2-5, with 9 bases identical to TRBD1. CDR1 and CDR2 (germline): SGHDT, YYEEEE. Losses at the gene ends were 7 bases for V and 0 bases for J; bases not matched to a gene: 7. The CDR3 loop spans 15 amino acids. CDR3 sequence: CASFGQGWYQETQYF. The CDR3 DNA reads TGTGCCAGCTTCGGACAGGGGTGGTACCAAGAGACCCAGTACTTC.

The rearrangement links TRBV2 to TRBJ1-2; D is unclear. V was pared by 7 bases and J by 4 bases, with 16 bases between. Germline V gives CDR1 SNHLY, CDR2 FYNNEI. The CDR3 is made up of 14 amino acids. CDR3 protein: CASTRGGLSYGYTF. DNA for the CDR3: TGTGCCAGCACACGGGGAGGGTTGAGCTATGGCTACACCTTC.

The J gene is TRBJ1-2, the V gene TRBV6-2 or TRBV6-3; tentatively, D is TRBD1 (5 bases). Germline loops: CDR1 MNHEY, CDR2 SVGEGT. Trimming took off 2 bases at V and 3 bases at J, with 7 bases between the two ends. This CDR3 is 13 amino acids long. CDR3 in amino acids: CASSYKQDYGYTF. CDR3 DNA: TGTGCCAGCAGTTACAAACAGGACTATGGCTACACCTTC.

This chain joins TRBV10-1 and TRBJ1-1; TRBD1 matches at 11 bases. CDR3 size: 15 residues. Germline lookup yields CDR1 WNHNN and CDR2 SYGVQD (reference sequence). J lost 4 bases, V lost 3 bases, and 4 bases had no gene match. The CDR3 here is CASSDGTGGGTEAFF. In DNA, the CDR3 is TGCGCCAGCAGTGACGGGACAGGGGGAGGCACTGAAGCTTTCTTT.